This TCR beta chain was sequenced in a study of CD8 T cells in Susac syndrome. From blood CD8+ and CD4+ T cells, TCR beta sequences were generated. FACS enriched CD8+ TEMRA cells, while bulk CD8+ and CD4+ were negatively isolated. The RNA input was roughly 0.45 to 1 ug, and it was reverse transcribed with random hexamers. By means of immunoSEQ multiplex PCR, TCR beta CDR3 spanning 54 Vbeta and 13 Jbeta underwent amplification. Each CDR3 protein gets one entry after TCRdb re-called the immunoSEQ multiplex PCR reads with MiXCR. The data contain roughly 200,000 distinct CDR3 sequences, roughly 95% of them seen just once; the ten biggest clones take up 0.15% to 0.2%. On this clonotype: The antigen remains unidentified.

Study-level findings and limits: As the study acknowledged, the number of individuals who were part of its TCR sequencing and HLA analysis was relatively small.

The CDR3 loop spans 15 amino acids. Trimming took off 0 bases at V and 2 bases at J, with 9 bases between the two ends. From germline, CDR1 is SGHDT and CDR2 YYEEEE. The sample taken for sequencing was CD8+ T cells from PBMCs. This chain joins TRBV5-6 and TRBJ1-5; no definite D call. This receptor was identified in a human donor with multiple sclerosis. The CDR3 spells CASSLAYSGNQPQHF. For the CDR3, the DNA is TGTGCCAGCAGCTTGGCCTACAGTGGCAATCAGCCCCAGCATTTT.